This T cell receptor (beta chain) was sequenced in a study of blood T cell repertoires in COVID-19. As processed by the authors: The authors estimated nucleated cell counts from reference gene primer amplification. The table came from immunoSEQ multiplex PCR; TCRdb's copy has only in-frame clones and leaves some out. V, J and clone size are those of that table, while D and trimming were read from the DNA. Of around 150,000 clones listed, 60% to 85% are singletons. Germline CDR1 SGHTA, CDR2 FQGNSA. The length of the CDR3 is 19 residues. J was trimmed by 0 bases and V by 4 bases; bases with no gene match: 14.

The sample taken for sequencing was peripheral blood. This TCR was sampled from a man between 70 and 80 years old with acute or convalescent COVID-19. The chain uses TRBV7-2 and TRBJ2-4; 8 positions agree with TRBD2. The CDR3 sequence is CASSSLVLAGPLAKNIQYF. The CDR3 DNA reads TGTGCCAGCAGCTCACTTGTTCTAGCGGGCCCACTAGCCAAAAACATTCAGTACTTC.